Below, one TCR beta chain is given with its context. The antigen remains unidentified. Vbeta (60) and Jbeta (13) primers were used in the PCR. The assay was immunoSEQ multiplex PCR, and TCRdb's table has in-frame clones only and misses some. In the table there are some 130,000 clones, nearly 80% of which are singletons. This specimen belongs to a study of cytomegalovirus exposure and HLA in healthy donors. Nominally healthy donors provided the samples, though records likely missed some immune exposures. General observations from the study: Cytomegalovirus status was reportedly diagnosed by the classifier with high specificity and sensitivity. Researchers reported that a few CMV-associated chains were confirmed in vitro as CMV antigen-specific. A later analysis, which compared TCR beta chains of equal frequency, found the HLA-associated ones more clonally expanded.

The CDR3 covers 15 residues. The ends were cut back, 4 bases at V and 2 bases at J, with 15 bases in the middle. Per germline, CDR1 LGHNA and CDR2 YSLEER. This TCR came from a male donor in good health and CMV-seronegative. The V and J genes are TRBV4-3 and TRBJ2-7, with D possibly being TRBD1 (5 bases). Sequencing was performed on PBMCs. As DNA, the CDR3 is TGCGCCAGCAGCCTAAACGCACAGGCCACCTACGAGCAGTACTTC. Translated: CASSLNAQATYEQYF.